What follows is one T cell receptor (beta chain) and its context. Germline-derived CDR1 and CDR2 are ENHRY and SYGVKD. V was pared by 10 bases and J by 4 bases, with 9 bases of the junction left unmatched. CDR3 length: 14 amino acids. Both 60 Vbeta primers and 13 Jbeta primers went into the PCR. Here immunoSEQ multiplex PCR was the method, and the copy in TCRdb shows in-frame clones only, minus some. The data contain approximately 100,000 clones, roughly 70% of them singletons. The data derive from a study of cytomegalovirus exposure and HLA in healthy donors. The sequenced sample was PBMCs. This sequence originates from a male donor in good health and CMV-seronegative. The gene calls are TRBV10-3 and TRBJ1-4; TRBD1 matches 7 bases. DNA for the CDR3: TGTGCCACACACGGAGGACAGGATAATGAAAAACTGTTTTTT. It encodes CATHGGQDNEKLFF.